Listed below are T cell receptor beta chains from one sample, sequenced in a study of Graves' ophthalmopathy and Graves' hyperthyroidism. One entry per CDR3 protein, called by TCRdb with MiXCR from the multiplex PCR reads. The sample contains about 390,000 distinct CDR3 sequences, approximately 18% of which appear only once. Specimen: peripheral blood. These receptor sequences come from an adult woman with stable Graves' hyperthyroidism. Both conserved end residues are part of each CDR3. A D gene is named only where the DNA matches it firmly. The size field is filled for only some rows; it gives once, few, many or a size class.

cdr3_aa	cdr3_nt	v_call	d_call	j_call	clone_size
CASSHQAGPEAFF	TGTGCCAGCAGCCACCAGGCTGGCCCTGAAGCTTTCTTT	TRBV7-9	.	TRBJ1-1	.
CASSSGTGLLWEQYF	TGTGCCAGCAGCTCCGGGACAGGGCTCCTCTGGGAGCAGTACTTC	TRBV7-4	TRBD1	TRBJ2-7	.
CASSSGTGGDIKYF	TGTGCCAGCAGCTCCGGGACAGGGGGCGACATTAAGTACTTC	TRBV7-6	TRBD1	TRBJ2-4	many
CASSKNRDAGELFF	TGTGCCAGCAGTAAAAACAGGGACGCCGGGGAGCTGTTTTTT	TRBV6-2/TRBV6-3	.	TRBJ2-2	many
CASKPPSQQGPMNTEAFF	TGTGCCAGCAAACCACCGTCCCAACAGGGCCCCATGAACACTGAAGCTTTCTTT	TRBV6-4	.	TRBJ1-1	many
CASSLSGGYTF	TGTGCCAGCAGCTTAAGCGGGGGCTACACCTTC	TRBV7-9	.	TRBJ1-2	many
CATQTGQNTEAFF	TGTGCCACCCAGACAGGGCAGAACACTGAAGCTTTCTTT	TRBV6-5	TRBD1	TRBJ1-1	many
CASSLWQANTGELFF	TGTGCCAGCAGCTTGTGGCAGGCGAACACCGGGGAGCTGTTTTTT	TRBV5-5	.	TRBJ2-2	few
CASSSLAGGGEQYF	TGTGCCAGCAGCTCCCTAGCGGGAGGTGGTGAGCAGTACTTC	TRBV7-9	TRBD2	TRBJ2-7	many
CASSPPGSGRTF	TGTGCCAGCAGTCCACCCGGCAGTGGACGGACCTTC	TRBV28	.	TRBJ1-2	.
CAIRGQREAFF	TGTGCCATCAGGGGACAGCGTGAAGCTTTCTTT	TRBV12-3/TRBV12-4	TRBD1	TRBJ1-1	.
CSARLTSGTYEQYF	TGCAGTGCTAGATTGACTAGCGGAACCTACGAGCAGTACTTC	TRBV20-1	TRBD2	TRBJ2-7	many
CASRHDAYEQYF	TGTGCCAGCAGACATGATGCCTACGAGCAGTACTTC	TRBV6-1	.	TRBJ2-7	many
CASRPPVNNSPLHF	TGTGCCAGCAGGCCGCCAGTAAATAATTCACCCCTCCACTTT	TRBV6-1	.	TRBJ1-6	many
CASAINYEQYF	TGTGCTAGTGCCATAAACTACGAGCAGTACTTC	TRBV12-5	.	TRBJ2-7	many
CASARDPAYNEKFF	TGTGCCAGCGCGAGGGACCCTGCCTACAATGAGAAGTTCTTC	TRBV19	.	TRBJ2-1	.
CASSYGAGVSSPLHF	TGTGCCAGCAGTTACGGGGCAGGGGTTAGTTCACCCCTCCACTTT	TRBV6-2/TRBV6-3	.	TRBJ1-6	.
CSARLRTSGYEQYF	TGCAGTGCAAGACTTAGGACTAGCGGCTACGAGCAGTACTTC	TRBV20-1	TRBD2	TRBJ2-7	many
CASSYSKRVATEAFF	TGTGCCAGCAGTTACTCGAAAAGGGTAGCCACTGAAGCTTTCTTT	TRBV6-5	.	TRBJ1-1	many
CATSTYRGLYEQYF	TGTGCCACCAGCACTTACAGGGGATTGTACGAGCAGTACTTC	TRBV15	TRBD1	TRBJ2-7	.
CASSPFRDSQKMGYEQYF	TGTGCCAGCAGCCCCTTTCGGGACAGTCAAAAGATGGGCTACGAGCAGTACTTC	TRBV27	TRBD1	TRBJ2-7	many
CSALDRAAPGYTF	TGCAGTGCTCTCGACAGGGCCGCCCCGGGCTACACCTTC	TRBV20-1	TRBD1	TRBJ1-2	many
CASQGLGQPQHF	TGTGCCAGCCAGGGATTAGGTCAGCCCCAGCATTTT	TRBV28	.	TRBJ1-5	many
CASSYSSNAGADTGELFF	TGTGCCAGCAGTTACTCGAGTAATGCGGGAGCGGACACCGGGGAGCTGTTTTTT	TRBV6-2/TRBV6-3	TRBD2	TRBJ2-2	many
CAGSLGGTGNTEAFF	TGCGCCGGCAGCCTCGGCGGGACGGGGAACACTGAAGCTTTCTTT	TRBV4-1	.	TRBJ1-1	.
CASRIGGGNTIYF	TGTGCCAGCAGGATAGGGGGTGGAAACACCATATATTTT	TRBV12-3/TRBV12-4	.	TRBJ1-3	many
CASSLSAEGPMNTEAFF	TGCGCCAGCAGCTTGAGCGCTGAGGGGCCTATGAACACTGAAGCTTTCTTT	TRBV5-1	.	TRBJ1-1	few
CASSLTMGGNTEAFF	TGTGCCAGCAGTTTGACCATGGGTGGTAACACTGAAGCTTTCTTT	TRBV27	.	TRBJ1-1	many
CASRDSTFREVGETQYF	TGTGCCAGCAGGGACAGCACTTTTAGGGAGGTGGGAGAGACCCAGTACTTC	TRBV6-1	.	TRBJ2-5	many
CAVQWAGANVLTF	TGTGCCGTCCAGTGGGCTGGGGCCAACGTCCTGACTTTC	TRBV6-1	.	TRBJ2-6	.
CASGAGDGGETQYF	TGTGCTAGTGGTGCCGGGGACGGCGGGGAGACCCAGTACTTC	TRBV12-5	.	TRBJ2-5	many
CASRTGSMNTEAFF	TGTGCCAGCAGGACAGGATCCATGAACACTGAAGCTTTCTTT	TRBV12-3/TRBV12-4	.	TRBJ1-1	few
CSARGWRQGASWSNQPQHF	TGCAGTGCAAGGGGGTGGCGACAGGGGGCAAGTTGGAGCAATCAGCCCCAGCATTTT	TRBV20-1	TRBD1	TRBJ1-5	many
CASRNRGYNQPQHF	TGTGCCAGCAGGAACAGGGGGTACAATCAGCCCCAGCATTTT	TRBV6-1	TRBD1	TRBJ1-5	many
CASSYRGGGALGYEQYF	TGTGCCAGCAGTTACAGGGGGGGAGGGGCGCTGGGCTACGAGCAGTACTTC	TRBV6-5	.	TRBJ2-7	many
CASSPAGRETQYF	TGTGCCAGCTCACCCGCGGGGCGTGAGACCCAGTACTTC	TRBV18	.	TRBJ2-5	.
CASSLEGSLMRGYTF	TGTGCCAGCAGCTTAGAGGGCTCTTTAATGCGGGGCTACACCTTC	TRBV7-2	.	TRBJ1-2	many
CSGLPRTRTAAFF	TGCAGTGGACTACCCCGAACCAGAACGGCGGCTTTCTTT	TRBV20-1	.	TRBJ1-1	many
CASSPDGDFQETQYF	TGCGCCAGCAGCCCCGATGGAGACTTCCAAGAGACCCAGTACTTC	TRBV4-3	.	TRBJ2-5	few
CASSLLGVRNTEAFF	TGTGCCAGCAGCTTACTTGGGGTTAGGAACACTGAAGCTTTCTTT	TRBV7-2	.	TRBJ1-1	many
CASSDGALRTNIQYF	TGTGCCAGCAGCGACGGGGCCCTTAGAACGAACATTCAGTACTTC	TRBV12-3/TRBV12-4	.	TRBJ2-4	many
CASSLTRKGDEAFF	TGTGCCAGCAGCTTAACCCGTAAGGGAGATGAAGCTTTCTTT	TRBV7-9	.	TRBJ1-1	many
CASSSSQGQGNTEAFF	TGTGCCAGCAGCTCCTCCCAGGGACAGGGGAACACTGAAGCTTTCTTT	TRBV11-2	TRBD1	TRBJ1-1	many
CSARDAKERYSNQPQHF	TGCAGTGCTAGAGATGCCAAGGAGCGGTATAGCAATCAGCCCCAGCATTTT	TRBV20-1	.	TRBJ1-5	few
CASSSTRDLDGYTF	TGTGCCAGCAGTTCTACCCGGGACCTGGACGGCTACACCTTC	TRBV28	.	TRBJ1-2	many
CASRNWRAVGGYTF	TGTGCCAGCAGAAATTGGAGGGCGGTGGGGGGCTACACCTTC	TRBV6-1	.	TRBJ1-2	.
CASSQDGSRLGSPLHF	TGCGCCAGCAGCCAAGATGGGTCCAGATTAGGTTCACCCCTCCACTTT	TRBV4-1	.	TRBJ1-6	few
CASSLGSGRVYEQYF	TGTGCCAGCAGCTTAGGTTCCGGGAGGGTGTACGAGCAGTACTTC	TRBV11-1	TRBD2	TRBJ2-7	.
CASSFSRGRYEQYF	TGTGCCAGCAGTTTCTCCAGGGGCAGATACGAGCAGTACTTC	TRBV27	.	TRBJ2-7	many
CASSLAGLGVSYEQYF	TGCGCCAGCAGCTTGGCCGGACTAGGGGTCTCCTACGAGCAGTACTTC	TRBV5-1	TRBD2	TRBJ2-7	many
CASSLGMAPVETQYF	TGTGCCAGCAGCTTAGGGATGGCACCCGTAGAGACCCAGTACTTC	TRBV7-6	.	TRBJ2-5	many
CASSHTNHYGYTF	TGTGCCAGCAGCCACACAAACCACTATGGCTACACCTTC	TRBV7-2	.	TRBJ1-2	many
CAWRGLAEAFF	TGTGCCTGGAGGGGGTTGGCTGAAGCTTTCTTT	TRBV30	.	TRBJ1-1	.
CASSSGGGPSAKNIQYF	TGTGCCAGCAGCTCCGGGGGGGGGCCGTCAGCCAAAAACATTCAGTACTTC	TRBV28	TRBD2	TRBJ2-4	many
CASSGRLAGVGETQYF	TGTGCCAGCAGCGGCCGGTTAGCGGGAGTGGGAGAGACCCAGTACTTC	TRBV9	TRBD2	TRBJ2-5	many